One and the same sample provided the 19 T cell receptor beta chains below, sequenced in a study of blood T cell repertoires in COVID-19 (dated by TCRdb to about 2020). Libraries were prepared through the immunoSEQ multiplex PCR assay. The clones in this table, taken by TCRdb from immuneACCESS, are in-frame only. Not every clone is retained; where verified, under half of the shortfall comes from an unresolved V gene, and the cause of the rest is unknown. Within this sample are about 260,000 clones, with roughly 87% of them counted one time only. The ten biggest clones cover around 0.7% of the sample. The material sequenced was peripheral blood. These receptors all stem from a human donor in a cohort sampled during active COVID-19.

The genes are TRBV6-6 and TRBJ2-7, with D maybe TRBD2 (6 bases). The CDR3 consists of 15 residues. From germline, CDR1 is MNHNY and CDR2 SVGAGI (reference sequence). V gave up 0 bases and J gave up 3 bases, with 12 bases separating them. The CDR3 loop is CASSYSNAGNYEQYF. The CDR3 bases are TGTGCCAGCAGTTACTCGAACGCGGGAAACTACGAGCAGTACTTC.

This clone was seen once. One end of the junction varies from germline; a read error may be responsible. The rearrangement uses TRBV3-1 (or the pseudogene TRBV3-2) and TRBJ2-1; 9 positions agree with TRBD1. The CDR3 contains 16 residues. Germline V gene sequence: CDR1 LGHDT, CDR2 YNNKEL (reference sequence). The CDR3 loop is CASTQTGQGSYNEQFF. DNA for the CDR3: TGTGCCAGCACCCAAACGGGACAGGGCTCCTACAATGAGCAGTTCTTC.

The CDR3 coding sequence is TGTGCCAGCTCACCCTCCTGGACTAGCATGGGTGCAGATACGCAGTATTTT. Residues: CASSPSWTSMGADTQYF. The gene calls are TRBV18 and TRBJ2-3; 8 bases map to TRBD2. From germline, CDR1 is KGHSH and CDR2 LQKENI. This CDR3 contains 17 residues. V lost 3 bases and J lost 4; bases outside the gene matches: 12.

The CDR3, as DNA: TGCAGTGACAGCTCGAACACTGAAGCTTTCTTT. This sequence encodes CSDSSNTEAFF. This rearrangement joins TRBV20-1 to TRBJ1-1; D uncertain. The CDR3 has 11 residues. Trimming removed 7 bases at V and 1 base at J, with 7 bases between. Germline lookup yields CDR1 DFQATT and CDR2 SNEGSKA (reference sequence).

The chain combines TRBV19 with TRBJ2-7, with 10 bases matching TRBD2. Looked up from germline, CDR1 is LNHDA and CDR2 is SQIVND (reference sequence). The trim removed 7 bases at V and 5 bases at J, leaving 5 bases unmatched. This CDR3 has 13 amino acids. The CDR3 DNA follows: TGTGCCAGTATGAGTCTAGCGGGAGACGAGCAGTACTTC. The encoded protein is CASMSLAGDEQYF.

The chain recombines TRBV5-6 with TRBJ2-1, with 11 bases matching TRBD2. The CDR3 is made up of 17 amino acids. From germline, CDR1 is SGHDT and CDR2 YYEEEE. The J segment lost 6 bases and the V segment lost 0 bases, leaving 8 bases of the junction unmatched. As DNA, the CDR3 is TGTGCCAGCAGCTTGGTACTAGCGGGAGTGACGCGCAATGAGCAGTTCTTC. Translating it yields CASSLVLAGVTRNEQFF.

This chain joins TRBV5-4 and TRBJ2-7; possible D gene TRBD2, 6 bases. V gave up 3 bases and J gave up 0 bases, with 16 bases separating them. Germline CDR1 and CDR2: SGHNT and YYREEE (reference sequence). The CDR3 is 16 amino acids. CDR3 DNA sequence: TGTGCCAGCAGCTACTTAGGTGGGGGGAGCTCCTACGAGCAGTACTTC. Protein sequence: CASSYLGGGSSYEQYF.

The V gene is TRBV5-4, the J gene TRBJ1-1; 8 bases fit TRBD1. Germline CDR1 and CDR2: SGHNT and YYREEE (reference sequence). With 5 bases clipped from V and 4 bases from J, the junction kept 7 bases outside the gene matches. The CDR3 runs to 14 residues. In nucleotides, the CDR3 is TGTGCCAGCAGTTTAGGACAGGGTGGCACTGAAGCTTTCTTT. This encodes CASSLGQGGTEAFF.

The chain recombines TRBV4-3 with TRBJ1-3, with D hard to call. Germline V gene data show CDR1 as LGHNA and CDR2 as YSLEER. The length of the CDR3 is 17 residues. V lost 3 bases and J lost 4, with 19 bases in between. The CDR3 coding sequence is TGCGCCAGCAGCCAGGATAGGACGGGAGCTGAGGGAAACACCATATATTTT. Translation gives CASSQDRTGAEGNTIYF.

The chain employs TRBV6-5 and TRBJ1-2; 10 bases are shared with TRBD1. V shed 6 bases and J 7 bases; nucleotides not matched to a gene: 5. The CDR3 is 13 residues long. The germline CDR1 and CDR2 sequences are MNHEY and SVGAGI. The CDR3 sequence: CASRETGGFGYTF. The CDR3 DNA follows: TGTGCCAGCAGGGAGACAGGGGGCTTTGGCTACACCTTC.

V is TRBV7-2 and J is TRBJ1-4, with D possibly being TRBD1 (6 bases). CDR1 and CDR2 (germline): SGHTA, FQGNSA. This CDR3 spans 15 amino acids. Trimming stripped 4 bases from V and 0 bases from J, with 9 bases between. The CDR3 region is CASSSNRATNEKLFF. In DNA, the CDR3 is TGTGCCAGCAGCTCCAACAGGGCAACTAATGAAAAACTGTTTTTT.

The chain couples TRBV20-1 to TRBJ2-7; possible D gene TRBD1, 5 bases. The germline V and J ends were trimmed by 5 bases and 6 bases, with 11 bases remaining between them. Germline V CDR1 and CDR2: DFQATT, SNEGSKA (reference sequence). CDR3 length equals 11 residues. This CDR3 reads CSASGPLEQYF. DNA for the CDR3: TGCAGTGCTTCAGGGCCCCTCGAGCAGTACTTC.

The chain joins TRBV11-1 to TRBJ2-1; a possible D gene is TRBD2 (6 bases). Per germline, CDR1 SGHAT and CDR2 FQDESV (reference sequence). The CDR3 contains 16 residues. Trimming removed 1 base at V and 4 bases at J, with 14 bases between. The CDR3 reads CASSLGGTLLYNEQFF. The CDR3, as DNA: TGTGCCAGCAGCTTAGGAGGGACTCTCCTATACAATGAGCAGTTCTTC.

The rearrangement joins TRBV19 to TRBJ2-2; 10 bases agree with TRBD1. The CDR3 extends over 16 amino acids. Germline V gene sequence: CDR1 LNHDA, CDR2 SQIVND (reference sequence). The V and J ends lost 2 bases and 6 bases, in that order; junction bases with no gene match: 6. Written as DNA, the CDR3 is TGTGCCAGTAGTATAAGGGCCGGGACAGGGGCCGGGGAGCTGTTTTTT. Translated, it gives CASSIRAGTGAGELFF. Drawing the rest from reference TRBV19 and TRBJ2-2, the complete variable domain is DGGITQSPKYLFRKEGQNVTLSCEQNLNHDAMYWYRQDPGQGLRLIYYSQIVNDFQKGDIAEGYSVSREKKESFPLTVTSAQKNPTAFYLCASSIRAGTGAGELFFGEGSRLTVL.

This clone was counted a single time. The J gene is TRBJ2-3, the V gene TRBV15; D perhaps matches TRBD2 (6 bases). This CDR3 region has 15 residues. Between the trimmed V and J ends, which lost 1 base and 3 bases, there was a span of 11 bases. Germline V gene lookup returns CDR1 LNHNV and CDR2 YYDKDF (reference sequence). This chain's CDR3 is CATSRGRLGTDTQYF. The DNA of the CDR3 is TGTGCCACCAGCAGAGGACGACTAGGGACAGATACGCAGTATTTT.

This chain links TRBV7-2 with TRBJ1-2, with D hard to call. Germline V gene lookup returns CDR1 SGHTA and CDR2 FQGNSA. Trimming took 6 bases from V and 4 from J, leaving 9 bases between them. The CDR3 totals 12 residues. The CDR3 DNA follows: TGTGCCAGCAGACTGTCGTTCTATGGCTACACCTTC. Translation: CASRLSFYGYTF.

This rearrangement joins TRBV5-1 to TRBJ2-1, with TRBD2 matching 11 bases. J was trimmed by 6 bases and V by 4 bases; bases with no gene match: 9. The length of the CDR3 is 16 residues. In germline, CDR1 is SGHRS, CDR2 YFSETQ. The CDR3 here is CASSRVYSGRANEQFF. The CDR3 DNA is TGCGCCAGCAGCCGAGTTTATAGCGGGAGGGCCAATGAGCAGTTCTTC.

V usage is TRBV4-1 and J usage is TRBJ2-7, with 13 nucleotides matching TRBD2. The CDR3 runs to 17 residues. The germline V gene encodes CDR1 MGHRA and CDR2 YSYEKL. The junction had 4 bases not matched to a gene; V was cut back by 1 base and J by 1 base. CDR3 in DNA: TGCGCCAGCAGCCAAGTGGGACTAGCGGGGCCGTCCTACGAGCAGTACTTC. Protein: CASSQVGLAGPSYEQYF.

This chain links TRBV3-1 (or the pseudogene TRBV3-2) with TRBJ2-7; 8 bases agree with TRBD2. The CDR3 contains 15 residues. Germline loops: CDR1 LGHDT, CDR2 YNNKEL (reference sequence). V lost 0 bases and J lost 4; bases outside the gene matches: 5. The CDR3 DNA sequence: TGTGCCAGCAGCCAAGATGTAGCGGGGACGTACGAGCAGTACTTC. This sequence encodes CASSQDVAGTYEQYF.